This is a list of T cell receptor beta chains from one sample in a study of T cells expressing NK-cell markers. Reprocessing the 5' RACE reads, TCRdb reports a single entry for every CDR3 protein and omits DNA. The listing records about 150,000 distinct CDR3 sequences. Sequenced input: blood T cells: a sorted CD56 or NKG2C T cell subset, CD4+ or CD8+ T cells, or bulk PBMC T cells (not recorded which). Source of these receptors: a woman in her fifties or sixties in good health. Both conserved end residues are part of each CDR3.

V,J,CDR3
TRBV5-6,TRBJ2-5,CASSLGVASARTQYF
TRBV9,TRBJ2-3,CASSPGTSGSDTQYF
TRBV4-1,TRBJ2-2,CASSPDQGGMNTGELFF
TRBV19,TRBJ2-1,CASSTGLAGSNEQFF
TRBV27,TRBJ2-7,CASSFLGQANSYEQYF
TRBV12-3/TRBV12-4,TRBJ1-1,CASSLSVWEAFF
TRBV5-1,TRBJ1-2,CASSLDDYGYTF
TRBV7-9,TRBJ2-1,CASSLPAGSQFF
TRBV12-3/TRBV12-4,TRBJ2-7,CASRLRDNSYEQYF
TRBV7-9,TRBJ2-4,CASSWTGAKNIQYF
TRBV4-1,TRBJ2-3,CASSQRGGDTQYF
TRBV7-9,TRBJ2-3,CASSLVGSDTQYF
TRBV9,TRBJ1-2,CASSVGIYPAGDYGYTF
TRBV4-1,TRBJ2-3,CASSQTRLASEDTQYF
TRBV6-5,TRBJ2-2,CASSYNSDRELFF
TRBV19,TRBJ2-7,CASSIFPGSSYEQYF
TRBV12-3/TRBV12-4,TRBJ2-1,CASSTPLAGGANEQFF
TRBV12-5,TRBJ1-6,CASGLANTASPLHF
TRBV6-6,TRBJ2-7,CASSPHHYEQYF
TRBV27,TRBJ2-6,CASSPIQVSGANVLTF
TRBV29-1,TRBJ2-2,CSAAAANTGELFF
TRBV7-9,TRBJ1-2,CASSPLTPRDGYTF
TRBV12-3/TRBV12-4,TRBJ2-3,CASSLDWREGNSDTQYF
TRBV19,TRBJ2-3,CASSSRTGLGDTQYF
TRBV7-9,TRBJ2-7,CASSIQDGGNSYEQYF
TRBV24-1,TRBJ2-2,CATSDLWAGTSGYTGELFF
TRBV7-2,TRBJ2-1,CASSLRLAGAEQFF
TRBV7-9,TRBJ2-1,CASSLVILKEGAYNEQFF
TRBV10-3,TRBJ2-1,CAISESDQYNEQFF
TRBV6-5,TRBJ1-1,CASSYGQGAVNTEAFF
TRBV5-6,TRBJ2-2,CASSLRYTGELFF
TRBV6-5,TRBJ2-1,CASGRLAGVDEQFF
TRBV4-1,TRBJ1-1,CASSQDGVPNTEAFF